Listed here are 2 T cell receptor beta chains from one sample, sequenced in a study of control samples from healthy donors and cancer patients. The table came from immunoSEQ multiplex PCR; TCRdb's copy has only in-frame clones and leaves some out. The table shows roughly 170,000 clones, with roughly 94% occurring only once. The sample comprised blood. The receptors were gathered from a woman aged 18-30 years in good health.

This sequence joins TRBV3-1 (or the pseudogene TRBV3-2) and TRBJ2-6; 9 positions match TRBD2. Germline CDR1 and CDR2: LGHDT and YNNKEL (reference sequence). The CDR3 spans 19 residues. V trimming: 0 bases; J trimming: 0 bases; junction bases outside the gene matches: 6. The CDR3 sequence is CASSQEAGGPHSGANVLTF. As DNA, the CDR3 is TGTGCCAGCAGCCAAGAAGCGGGGGGACCACACTCTGGGGCCAACGTCCTGACTTTC.

The rearrangement joins TRBV19 to TRBJ2-7; 7 nucleotides match TRBD1. Germline-derived CDR1 and CDR2 are LNHDA and SQIVND (reference sequence). With 5 bases clipped from V and 3 bases from J, the junction kept 7 bases outside the gene matches. There are 14 residues in the CDR3. The CDR3 sequence: CASSHPGQIYEQYF. The DNA for the CDR3 is TGTGCCAGTAGTCACCCGGGACAGATCTACGAGCAGTACTTC. Together with reference TRBV19 and TRBJ2-7, the CDR3 gives the full variable domain: DGGITQSPKYLFRKEGQNVTLSCEQNLNHDAMYWYRQDPGQGLRLIYYSQIVNDFQKGDIAEGYSVSREKKESFPLTVTSAQKNPTAFYLCASSHPGQIYEQYFGPGTRLTVT.